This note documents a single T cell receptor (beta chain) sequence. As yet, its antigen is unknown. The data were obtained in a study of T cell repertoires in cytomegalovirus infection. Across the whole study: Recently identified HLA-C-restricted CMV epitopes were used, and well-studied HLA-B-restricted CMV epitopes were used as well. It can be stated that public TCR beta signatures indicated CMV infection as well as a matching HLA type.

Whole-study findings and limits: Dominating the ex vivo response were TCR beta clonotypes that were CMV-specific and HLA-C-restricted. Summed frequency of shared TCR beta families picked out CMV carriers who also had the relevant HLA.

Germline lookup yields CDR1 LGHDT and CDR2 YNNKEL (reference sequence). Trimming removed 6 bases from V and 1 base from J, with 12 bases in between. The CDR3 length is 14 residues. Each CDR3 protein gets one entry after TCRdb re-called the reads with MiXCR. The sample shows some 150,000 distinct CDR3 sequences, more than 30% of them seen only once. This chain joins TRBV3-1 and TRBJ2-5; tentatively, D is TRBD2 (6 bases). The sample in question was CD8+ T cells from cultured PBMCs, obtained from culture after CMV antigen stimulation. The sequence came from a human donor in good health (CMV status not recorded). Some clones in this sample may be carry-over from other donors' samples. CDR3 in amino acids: CASSQLGGQETQYF. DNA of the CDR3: TGTGCCAGCAGTCAACTCGGGGGCCAAGAGACCCAGTACTTC.